This paragraph reports one T cell receptor (beta chain). V was clipped by 3 bases and J by 0 bases; unmatched bases: 2. The CDR3 contains 15 residues. The germline V gene has CDR1 KGHSH and CDR2 LQKENI. The data are from a study of OX40 agonist ivuxolimab in advanced cancers. This table comes from immunoSEQ multiplex PCR, and its TCRdb copy is limited to in-frame clones, with some not included. The table shows under 65,000 clones, with nearly 90% occurring only once. This receptor was identified in an adult with an advanced solid tumor such as melanoma, head and neck, liver or kidney cancer. The chain joins TRBV18 to TRBJ1-3; 7 bases match TRBD1. The specimen was CD4+ or CD8+ T cells sorted from blood, collected in a trial of the OX40 agonist ivuxolimab. In DNA, the CDR3 is TGTGCCAGCTCACCGGACAGGAGCTCTGGAAACACCATATATTTT. Its protein product is CASSPDRSSGNTIYF. Complete variable domain (other parts from reference TRBV18 and TRBJ1-3): NAGVMQNPRHLVRRRGQEARLRCSPMKGHSHVYWYRQLPEEGLKFMVYLQKENIIDESGMPKERFSAEFPKEGPSILRIQQVVRGDSAAYFCASSPDRSSGNTIYFGEGSWLTVV.